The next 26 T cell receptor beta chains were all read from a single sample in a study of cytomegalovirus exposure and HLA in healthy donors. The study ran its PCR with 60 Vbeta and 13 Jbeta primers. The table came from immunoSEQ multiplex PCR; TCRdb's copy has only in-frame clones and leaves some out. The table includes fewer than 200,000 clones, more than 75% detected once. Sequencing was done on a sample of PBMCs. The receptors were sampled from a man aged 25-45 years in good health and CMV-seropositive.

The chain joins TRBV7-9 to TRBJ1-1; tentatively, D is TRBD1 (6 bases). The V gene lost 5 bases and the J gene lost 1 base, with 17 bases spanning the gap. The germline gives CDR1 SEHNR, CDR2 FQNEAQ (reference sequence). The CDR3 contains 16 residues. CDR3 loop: CASSTRAGAENTEAFF. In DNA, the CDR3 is TGTGCCAGCAGCACAAGAGCAGGGGCTGAGAACACTGAAGCTTTCTTT.

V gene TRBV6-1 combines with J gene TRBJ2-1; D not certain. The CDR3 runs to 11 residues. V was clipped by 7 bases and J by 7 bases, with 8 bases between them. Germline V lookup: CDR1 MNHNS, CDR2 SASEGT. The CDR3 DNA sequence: TGTGCCAGCAAACTGTTGAATGAGCAGTTCTTC. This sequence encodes CASKLLNEQFF.

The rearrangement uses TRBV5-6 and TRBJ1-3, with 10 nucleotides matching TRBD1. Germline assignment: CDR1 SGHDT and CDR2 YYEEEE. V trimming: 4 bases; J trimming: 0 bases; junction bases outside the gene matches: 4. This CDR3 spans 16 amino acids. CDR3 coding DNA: TGTGCCAGCAGCCCGGGACAGGGGACCTCTGGAAACACCATATATTTT. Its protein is CASSPGQGTSGNTIYF.

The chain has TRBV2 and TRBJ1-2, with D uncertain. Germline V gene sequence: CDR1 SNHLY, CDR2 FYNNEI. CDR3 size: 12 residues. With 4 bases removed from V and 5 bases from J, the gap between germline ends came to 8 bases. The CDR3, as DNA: TGTGCCAGCAGTGGTGCGGATTATGGCTACACCTTC. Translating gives CASSGADYGYTF.

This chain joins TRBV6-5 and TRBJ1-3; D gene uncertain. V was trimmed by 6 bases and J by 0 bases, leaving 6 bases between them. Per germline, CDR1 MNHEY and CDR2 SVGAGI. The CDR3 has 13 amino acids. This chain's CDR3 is CASRRSSGNTIYF. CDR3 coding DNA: TGTGCCAGCAGGAGGAGCTCTGGAAACACCATATATTTT.

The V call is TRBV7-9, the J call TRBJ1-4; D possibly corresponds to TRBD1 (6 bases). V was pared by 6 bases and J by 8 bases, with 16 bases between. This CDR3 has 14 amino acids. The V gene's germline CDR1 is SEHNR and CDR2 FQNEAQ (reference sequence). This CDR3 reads CASSRDIEYEKLFF. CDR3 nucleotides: TGTGCCAGCAGTAGGGACATCGAATACGAAAAACTGTTTTTT.

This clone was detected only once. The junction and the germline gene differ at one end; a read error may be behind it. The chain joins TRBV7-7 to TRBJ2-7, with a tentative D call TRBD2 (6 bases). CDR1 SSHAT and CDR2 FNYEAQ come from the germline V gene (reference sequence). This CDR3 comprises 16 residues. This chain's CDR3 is CASSLGPAGASYEQYF. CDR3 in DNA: TGTGCTAGCAGCTTAGGCCCAGCGGGTGCTTCCTACGAGCAGTACTTC.

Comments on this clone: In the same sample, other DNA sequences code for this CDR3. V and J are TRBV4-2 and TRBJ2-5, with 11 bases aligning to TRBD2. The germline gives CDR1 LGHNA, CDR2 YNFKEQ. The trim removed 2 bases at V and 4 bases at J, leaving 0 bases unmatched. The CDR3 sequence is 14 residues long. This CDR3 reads CASSQLAGGETQYF. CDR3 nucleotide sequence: TGTGCCAGCAGCCAACTAGCGGGAGGAGAGACCCAGTACTTC.

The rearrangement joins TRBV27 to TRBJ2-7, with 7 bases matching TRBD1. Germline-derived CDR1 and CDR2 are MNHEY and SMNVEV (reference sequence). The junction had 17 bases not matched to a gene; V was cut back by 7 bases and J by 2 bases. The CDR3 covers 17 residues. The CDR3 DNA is TGTGCCAGCACCGGGTACCCCGGGACAGAGAAGACCTACGAGCAGTACTTC. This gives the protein CASTGYPGTEKTYEQYF.

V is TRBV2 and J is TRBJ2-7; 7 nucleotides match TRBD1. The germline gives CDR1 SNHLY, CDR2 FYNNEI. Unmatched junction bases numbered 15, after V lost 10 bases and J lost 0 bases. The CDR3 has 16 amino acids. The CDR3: CANVPLTGRSSYEQYF. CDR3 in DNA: TGTGCCAATGTGCCCTTGACAGGGCGCAGCTCCTACGAGCAGTACTTC.

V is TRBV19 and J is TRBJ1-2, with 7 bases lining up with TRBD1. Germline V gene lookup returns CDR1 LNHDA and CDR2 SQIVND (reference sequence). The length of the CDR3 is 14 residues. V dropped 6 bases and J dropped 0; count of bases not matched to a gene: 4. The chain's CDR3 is CASSRGQTNYGYTF. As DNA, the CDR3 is TGTGCCAGTAGCCGGGGACAGACTAACTATGGCTACACCTTC.

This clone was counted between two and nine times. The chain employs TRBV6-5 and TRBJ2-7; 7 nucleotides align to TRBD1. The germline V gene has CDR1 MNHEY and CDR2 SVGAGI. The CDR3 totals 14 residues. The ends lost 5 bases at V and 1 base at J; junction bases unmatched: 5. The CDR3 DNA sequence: TGTGCCAGCAGTACCTACAGGGGATCCTACGAGCAGTACGTC. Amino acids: CASSTYRGSYEQYV.

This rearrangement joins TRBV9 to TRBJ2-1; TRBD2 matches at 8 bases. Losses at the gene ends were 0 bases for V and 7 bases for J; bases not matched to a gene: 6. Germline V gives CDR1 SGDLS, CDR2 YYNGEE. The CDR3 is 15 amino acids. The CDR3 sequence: CASSVGAGGPNEQFF. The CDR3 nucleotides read TGTGCCAGCAGCGTAGGTGCGGGAGGTCCTAATGAGCAGTTCTTC. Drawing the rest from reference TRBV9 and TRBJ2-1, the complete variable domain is DSGVTQTPKHLITATGQRVTLRCSPRSGDLSVYWYQQSLDQGLQFLIQYYNGEERAKGNILERFSAQQFPDLHSELNLSSLELGDSALYFCASSVGAGGPNEQFFGPGTRLTVL.

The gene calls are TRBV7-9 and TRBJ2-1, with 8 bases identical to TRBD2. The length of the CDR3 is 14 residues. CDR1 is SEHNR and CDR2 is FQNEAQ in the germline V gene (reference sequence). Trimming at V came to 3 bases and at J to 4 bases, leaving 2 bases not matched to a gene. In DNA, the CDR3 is TGTGCCAGCAGCTTTCGCGGGAGGTACAATGAGCAGTTCTTC. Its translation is CASSFRGRYNEQFF.

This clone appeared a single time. Here the CDR3 DNA reads TGTGCCAGCAGCTTCACAGGGGGGACGGAAGAGACCCAGTACTTC. Amino acid sequence: CASSFTGGTEETQYF. The rearrangement joins TRBV7-2 to TRBJ2-5; TRBD1 agrees at 8 bases. The CDR3 totals 15 residues. With 3 bases clipped from V and 3 bases from J, the junction kept 6 bases outside the gene matches. Per the germline V gene, CDR1 is SGHTA and CDR2 is FQGNSA.

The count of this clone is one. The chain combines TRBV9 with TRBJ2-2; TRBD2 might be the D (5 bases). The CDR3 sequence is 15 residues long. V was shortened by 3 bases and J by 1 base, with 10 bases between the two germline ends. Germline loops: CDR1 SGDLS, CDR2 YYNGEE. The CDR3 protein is CASSGGLQNTGELFF. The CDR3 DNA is TGTGCCAGCAGCGGTGGACTTCAGAACACCGGGGAGCTGTTTTTT. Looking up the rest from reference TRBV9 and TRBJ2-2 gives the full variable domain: DSGVTQTPKHLITATGQRVTLRCSPRSGDLSVYWYQQSLDQGLQFLIQYYNGEERAKGNILERFSAQQFPDLHSELNLSSLELGDSALYFCASSGGLQNTGELFFGEGSRLTVL.

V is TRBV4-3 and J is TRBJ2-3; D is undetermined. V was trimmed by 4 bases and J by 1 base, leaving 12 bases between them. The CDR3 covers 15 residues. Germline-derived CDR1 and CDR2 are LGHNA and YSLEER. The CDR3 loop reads CASSRSEEGTDTQYF. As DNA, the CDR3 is TGCGCCAGCAGCCGTAGTGAAGAAGGCACAGATACGCAGTATTTT.

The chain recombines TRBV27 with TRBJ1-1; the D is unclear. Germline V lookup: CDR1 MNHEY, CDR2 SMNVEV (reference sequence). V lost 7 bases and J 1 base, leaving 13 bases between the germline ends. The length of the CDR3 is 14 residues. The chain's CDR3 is CASNFLRGNTEAFF. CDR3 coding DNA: TGTGCCAGCAATTTTCTGCGCGGGAACACTGAAGCTTTCTTT.

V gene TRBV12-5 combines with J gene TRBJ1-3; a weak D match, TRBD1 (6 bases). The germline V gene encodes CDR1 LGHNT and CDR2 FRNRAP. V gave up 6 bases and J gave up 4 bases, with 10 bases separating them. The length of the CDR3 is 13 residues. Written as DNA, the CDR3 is TGTGCTAGTGGAACAGGGTCGGGAAACACCATATATTTT. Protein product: CASGTGSGNTIYF.

The DNA of the CDR3 is TGTGCCAGCAGCTTAACCTCTGGGGGCTATCCGTTCTTC. Its translation: CASSLTSGGYPFF. This chain connects TRBV7-3 to TRBJ2-1, with D perhaps TRBD1 (6 bases). The CDR3 spans 13 residues. CDR1 and CDR2 (germline): SGHTA, FQGTGA. Trimming removed 0 bases at V and 15 bases at J, with 15 bases between.

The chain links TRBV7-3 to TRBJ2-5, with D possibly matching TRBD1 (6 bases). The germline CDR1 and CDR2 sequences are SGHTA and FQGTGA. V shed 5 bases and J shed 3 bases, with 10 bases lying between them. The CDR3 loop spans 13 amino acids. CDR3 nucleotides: TGTGCCAGCAGCCCCAGGGGAGAAGAGACCCAGTACTTC. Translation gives CASSPRGEETQYF. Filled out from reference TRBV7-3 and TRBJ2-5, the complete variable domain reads GAGVSQTPSNKVTEKGKYVELRCDPISGHTALYWYRQSLGQGPEFLIYFQGTGAADDSGLPNDRFFAVRPEGSVSTLKIQRTERGDSAVYLCASSPRGEETQYFGPGTRLLVL.

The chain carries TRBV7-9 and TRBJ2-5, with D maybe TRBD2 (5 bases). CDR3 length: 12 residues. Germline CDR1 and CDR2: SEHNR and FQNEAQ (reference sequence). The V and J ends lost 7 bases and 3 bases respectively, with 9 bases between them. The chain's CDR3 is CASTDYKETQYF. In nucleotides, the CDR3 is TGTGCCAGCACCGACTATAAAGAGACCCAGTACTTC.

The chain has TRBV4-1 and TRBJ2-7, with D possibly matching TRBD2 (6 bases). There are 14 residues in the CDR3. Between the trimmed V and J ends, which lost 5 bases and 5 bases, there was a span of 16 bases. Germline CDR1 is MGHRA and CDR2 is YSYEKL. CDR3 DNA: TGCGCCAGCAGCTCAAGAACTAGCTCGGACGAGCAGTACTTC. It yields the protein CASSSRTSSDEQYF.

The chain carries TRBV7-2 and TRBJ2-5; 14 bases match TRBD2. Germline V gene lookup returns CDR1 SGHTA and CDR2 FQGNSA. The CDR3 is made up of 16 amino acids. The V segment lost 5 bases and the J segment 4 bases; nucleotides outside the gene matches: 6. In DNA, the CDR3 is TGTGCCAGCAGCCGGGGACTAGCGGGAGTGGTAGAGACCCAGTACTTC. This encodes CASSRGLAGVVETQYF.

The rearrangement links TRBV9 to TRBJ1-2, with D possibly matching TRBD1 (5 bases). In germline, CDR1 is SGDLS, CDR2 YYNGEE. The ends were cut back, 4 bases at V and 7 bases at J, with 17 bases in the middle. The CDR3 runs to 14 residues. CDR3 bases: TGTGCCAGCAGCAGTGGGGGGGGATTTGGTGGCTACACCTTC. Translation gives CASSSGGGFGGYTF.

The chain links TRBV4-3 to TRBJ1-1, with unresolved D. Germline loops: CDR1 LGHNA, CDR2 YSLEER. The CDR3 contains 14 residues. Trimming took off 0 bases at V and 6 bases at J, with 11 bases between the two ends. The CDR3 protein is CASSQEYRVSEAFF. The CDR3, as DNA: TGCGCCAGCAGCCAAGAATACCGGGTCTCTGAAGCTTTCTTT.